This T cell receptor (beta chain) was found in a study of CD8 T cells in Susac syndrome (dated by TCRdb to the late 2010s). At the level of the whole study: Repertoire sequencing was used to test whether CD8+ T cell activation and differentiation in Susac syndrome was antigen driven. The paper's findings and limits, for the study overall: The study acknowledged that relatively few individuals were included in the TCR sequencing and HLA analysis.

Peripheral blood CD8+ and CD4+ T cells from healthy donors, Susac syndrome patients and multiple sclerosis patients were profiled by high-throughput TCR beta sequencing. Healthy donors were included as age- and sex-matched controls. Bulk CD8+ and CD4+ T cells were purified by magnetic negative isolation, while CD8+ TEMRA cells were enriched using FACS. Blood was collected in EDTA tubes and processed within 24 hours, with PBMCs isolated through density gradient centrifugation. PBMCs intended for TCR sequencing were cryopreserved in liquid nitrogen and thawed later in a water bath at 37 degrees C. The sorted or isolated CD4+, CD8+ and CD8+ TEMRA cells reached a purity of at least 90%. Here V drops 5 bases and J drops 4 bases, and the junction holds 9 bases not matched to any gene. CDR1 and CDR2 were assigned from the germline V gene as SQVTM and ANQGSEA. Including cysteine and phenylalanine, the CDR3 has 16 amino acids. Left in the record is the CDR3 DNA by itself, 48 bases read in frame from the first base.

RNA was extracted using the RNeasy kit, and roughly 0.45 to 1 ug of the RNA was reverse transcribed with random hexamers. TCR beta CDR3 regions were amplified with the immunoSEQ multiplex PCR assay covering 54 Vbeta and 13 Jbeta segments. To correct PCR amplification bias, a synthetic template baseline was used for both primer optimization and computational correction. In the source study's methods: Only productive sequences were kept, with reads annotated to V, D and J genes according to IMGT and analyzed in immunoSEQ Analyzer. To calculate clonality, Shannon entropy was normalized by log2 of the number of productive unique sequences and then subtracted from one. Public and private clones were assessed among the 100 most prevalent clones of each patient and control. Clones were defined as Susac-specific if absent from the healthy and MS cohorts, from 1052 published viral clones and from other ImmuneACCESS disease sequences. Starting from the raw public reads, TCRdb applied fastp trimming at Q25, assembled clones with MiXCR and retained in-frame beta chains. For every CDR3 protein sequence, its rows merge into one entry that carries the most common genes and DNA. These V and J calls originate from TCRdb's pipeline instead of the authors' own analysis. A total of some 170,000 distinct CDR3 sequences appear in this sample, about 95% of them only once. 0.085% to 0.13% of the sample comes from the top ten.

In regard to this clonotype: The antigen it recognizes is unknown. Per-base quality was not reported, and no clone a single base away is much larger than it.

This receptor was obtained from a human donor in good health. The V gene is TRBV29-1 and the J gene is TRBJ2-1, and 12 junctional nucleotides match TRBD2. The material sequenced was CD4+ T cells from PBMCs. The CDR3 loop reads CSVRLAGAQNYNEQFF. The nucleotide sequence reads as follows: TGCAGCGTTCGACTAGCGGGAGCACAAAATTACAATGAGCAGTTCTTC.